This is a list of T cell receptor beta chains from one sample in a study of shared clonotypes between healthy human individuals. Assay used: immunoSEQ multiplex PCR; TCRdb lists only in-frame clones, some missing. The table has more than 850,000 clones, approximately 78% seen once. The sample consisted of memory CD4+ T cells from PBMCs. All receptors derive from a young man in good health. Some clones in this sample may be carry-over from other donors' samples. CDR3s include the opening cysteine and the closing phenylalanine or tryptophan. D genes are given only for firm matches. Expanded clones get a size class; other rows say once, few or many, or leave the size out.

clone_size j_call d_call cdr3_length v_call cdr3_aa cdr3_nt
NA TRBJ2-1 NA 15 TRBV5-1 CASSAAAGSYNEQFF TGCGCCAGCAGCGCCGCAGCGGGCAGCTACAATGAGCAGTTCTTC
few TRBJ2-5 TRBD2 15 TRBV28 CASSSLAGGQETQYF TGTGCCAGCAGTTCACTAGCGGGGGGACAAGAGACCCAGTACTTC
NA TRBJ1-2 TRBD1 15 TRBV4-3 CASSHATGGVYGYTF TGCGCCAGCAGCCATGCAACAGGGGGCGTCTATGGCTACACCTTC
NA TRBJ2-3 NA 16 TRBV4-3 CASSQEVTGFADTQYF TGCGCCAGCAGCCAAGAGGTGACAGGTTTCGCAGATACGCAGTATTTT
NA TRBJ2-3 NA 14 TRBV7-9 CASSFLSAGGTQYF TGTGCCAGCAGCTTTCTTTCAGCGGGTGGTACGCAGTATTTT
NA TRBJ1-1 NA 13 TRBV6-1 CASSLKRGTEAFF TGTGCCAGCAGCCTGAAGCGAGGCACTGAAGCTTTCTTT
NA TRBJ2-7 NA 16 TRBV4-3 CASSQDHRQAAREQYF TGCGCCAGCAGCCAAGATCACAGGCAGGCCGCGAGGGAGCAGTACTTC
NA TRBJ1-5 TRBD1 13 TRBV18 CASQGQVNQPQHF TGTGCCAGCCAGGGACAGGTCAATCAGCCCCAGCATTTT
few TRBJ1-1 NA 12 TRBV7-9 CASSQTGGEAFF TGTGCCAGCAGCCAGACTGGAGGGGAAGCTTTCTTT
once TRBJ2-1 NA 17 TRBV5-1 CASSPRNRQASYNEQFF TGCGCCAGCAGCCCGAGGAATAGACAGGCCTCTTACAATGAGCAGTTCTTC
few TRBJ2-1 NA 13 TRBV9 CASSGYSYNEQFF TGTGCCAGCAGCGGCTATTCCTACAATGAGCAGTTCTTC
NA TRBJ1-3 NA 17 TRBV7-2 CASSLGQRPGSGNTIYF TGTGCCAGCAGCTTAGGGCAACGACCAGGCTCTGGAAACACCATATATTTT
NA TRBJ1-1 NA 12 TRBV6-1 CASRRDLSEAFF TGTGCCAGCAGGAGGGATTTATCTGAAGCTTTCTTT
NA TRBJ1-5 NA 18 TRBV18 CASSPRATQGYSNQPQHF TGTGCCAGCTCACCAAGGGCCACTCAGGGATATAGCAATCAGCCCCAGCATTTT
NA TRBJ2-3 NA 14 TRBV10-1 CASSEQGRTDTQYF TGCGCCAGCAGTGAACAGGGCCGCACAGATACGCAGTATTTT